One and the same sample provided the 17 T cell receptor beta chains below, sequenced in a study of OX40 agonist ivuxolimab in advanced cancers. Assay: immunoSEQ multiplex PCR; the TCRdb copy retains only in-frame clones and omits some. The sample contains tens of thousands of clones, 85% to 90% of which appear only once. The material sequenced was CD4+ or CD8+ T cells sorted from blood, taken in a trial of the OX40 agonist ivuxolimab. The receptors shown here come from an adult with an advanced solid tumor such as melanoma, head and neck, liver or kidney cancer.

The chain couples TRBV7-9 to TRBJ2-3; 9 nucleotides match TRBD2. Losses at the gene ends were 5 bases for V and 6 bases for J; bases not matched to a gene: 9. Germline loops: CDR1 SEHNR, CDR2 FQNEAQ (reference sequence). The CDR3 loop spans 15 amino acids. The CDR3 region has the DNA TGTGCCAGCAGCCAGGGGACTAGCCTAGCGGATACGCAGTATTTT. This gives the protein CASSQGTSLADTQYF.

The chain links TRBV9 to TRBJ2-5, with D possibly called TRBD1 or TRBD2 (5 bases each). V lost 2 bases to trimming and J lost 2 bases, with 10 bases between them. Looked up from germline, CDR1 is SGDLS and CDR2 is YYNGEE. The CDR3 runs to 14 residues. The CDR3 region is CASSVYGGQETQYF. CDR3 nucleotides: TGTGCCAGCAGCGTGTATGGGGGTCAAGAGACCCAGTACTTC.

V and J are TRBV9 and TRBJ1-1; no clear D. Germline V gives CDR1 SGDLS, CDR2 YYNGEE. V was cut by 0 bases and J by 7 bases, with 10 bases left in between. This CDR3 is built from 13 residues. The CDR3 coding sequence is TGTGCCAGCAGCGTAGGGGTTGAAGGTGAAGCTTTCTTT. Translation: CASSVGVEGEAFF.

The chain joins TRBV27 to TRBJ2-5, with 9 nucleotides matching TRBD2. V was clipped by 5 bases and J by 4 bases; unmatched bases: 5. The length of the CDR3 is 14 residues. Germline-derived CDR1 and CDR2 are MNHEY and SMNVEV (reference sequence). In nucleotides, the CDR3 is TGTGCCAGCAGTACAGGGACTAGCACAGAGACCCAGTACTTC. It specifies CASSTGTSTETQYF.

The chain recombines TRBV9 with TRBJ2-3; 8 bases agree with TRBD2. V shed 2 bases, J shed 2 bases, and the junction held 7 bases outside the gene matches. Germline CDR1 is SGDLS and CDR2 is YYNGEE. The CDR3 is 16 amino acids. The CDR3 is CASSVDSGALTDTQYF. DNA of the CDR3: TGTGCCAGCAGCGTGGATAGCGGGGCCCTCACAGATACGCAGTATTTT.

Here the CDR3 DNA reads TGTGCCAGCAGCTTAGCGACGGGGGAGCTGTTTTTT. Encoded protein: CASSLATGELFF. The rearrangement uses TRBV7-3 and TRBJ2-2; no definite D call. The CDR3 length is 12 residues. V was pared by 2 bases and J by 8 bases, with 6 bases between. Germline CDR1 SGHTA, CDR2 FQGTGA. Together with reference TRBV7-3 and TRBJ2-2, the CDR3 gives the full variable domain: GAGVSQTPSNKVTEKGKYVELRCDPISGHTALYWYRQSLGQGPEFLIYFQGTGAADDSGLPNDRFFAVRPEGSVSTLKIQRTERGDSAVYLCASSLATGELFFGEGSRLTVL.

This CDR3 is CASSLEGINTQYF. The CDR3 DNA reads as TGCGCCAGCAGCTTGGAGGGGATCAATACGCAGTATTTT. The chain joins TRBV5-1 to TRBJ2-3, with TRBD1 as a possible D gene (5 bases). CDR1 is SGHRS, CDR2 YFSETQ, per germline. The ends were cut back, 0 bases at V and 7 bases at J, with 9 bases in the middle. CDR3 length: 13 residues.

The gene calls are TRBV7-6 and TRBJ2-7; 7 bases are a match to TRBD1. V lost 6 bases and J lost 3; bases outside the gene matches: 11. Germline V CDR1 and CDR2: SGHVS, FNYEAQ. The CDR3 extends over 15 amino acids. The CDR3 here is CASSPEQGQNYEQYF. The CDR3 coding sequence is TGTGCCAGCAGTCCAGAACAGGGGCAAAACTACGAGCAGTACTTC.

The table lists this clone with a few counts. V usage is TRBV19 and J usage is TRBJ1-1; D remains unclear. The length of the CDR3 is 13 residues. Germline V gives CDR1 LNHDA, CDR2 SQIVND (reference sequence). Trimming removed 7 bases from V and 0 bases from J, with 9 bases in between. The CDR3 protein is CASNDVMNTEAFF. Written as DNA, the CDR3 is TGTGCCAGTAACGACGTTATGAACACTGAAGCTTTCTTT.

V gene TRBV6-1 combines with J gene TRBJ2-1; D uncertain. The CDR3 totals 13 residues. Germline CDR1 reads MNHNS; CDR2 reads SASEGT. Trimming took off 6 bases at V and 9 bases at J, with 15 bases between the two ends. The CDR3 DNA reads as TGTGCCAGCAGAAACGACCAGTCGTTTGAGCAGTTCTTC. Its translation: CASRNDQSFEQFF.

The CDR3 bases are TGTGCCAGCAGTTTAGGAGGGGGCTTTAATAATGAGCAGTTCTTC. This sequence encodes CASSLGGGFNNEQFF. The rearrangement joins TRBV27 to TRBJ2-1, with D maybe TRBD1 (7 bases). Trimming left V 2 bases short and J 7 bases short, with 15 bases between. The CDR3 extends over 15 amino acids. Germline CDR1 is MNHEY and CDR2 is SMNVEV (reference sequence).

The V and J genes are TRBV5-1 and TRBJ1-2; D is unclear. With 0 bases removed from V and 7 bases from J, the gap between germline ends came to 10 bases. The CDR3 contains 13 residues. CDR1 and CDR2 (germline): SGHRS, YFSETQ. Written as DNA, the CDR3 is TGCGCCAGCAGCTTGGGAGAGTTATCTGGCTACACCTTC. This encodes CASSLGELSGYTF.

CDR3 nucleotide sequence: TGTGCCAGCAGTCCGGGACGCAATCAGCCCCAGCATTTT. This codes for CASSPGRNQPQHF. This sequence joins TRBV21-1 and TRBJ1-5. TRBV21-1 is annotated as a pseudogene. This CDR3 comprises 13 residues.

This clone occurred once. V usage is TRBV27 and J usage is TRBJ2-7, with 8 bases fitting TRBD1. In germline, CDR1 is MNHEY, CDR2 SMNVEV (reference sequence). Germline trimming cut 2 bases from V and 2 bases from J; bases unmatched to any gene: 8. CDR3 length: 16 amino acids. CDR3 residues: CASSLGAGTGTYEQYF. As DNA, the CDR3 is TGTGCCAGCAGTTTAGGCGCAGGGACAGGAACCTACGAGCAGTACTTC.

This chain joins TRBV9 and TRBJ2-3; 7 bases align to TRBD2. CDR1 SGDLS and CDR2 YYNGEE come from the germline V gene. Trimming at V came to 4 bases and at J to 2 bases, leaving 10 bases not matched to a gene. CDR3 length: 16 residues. The CDR3 bases are TGTGCCAGCAGCCGCAGACTAGCTGGCTTCACAGATACGCAGTATTTT. Translating it yields CASSRRLAGFTDTQYF. Full variable domain (outside the CDR3, taken from reference TRBV9 and TRBJ2-3): DSGVTQTPKHLITATGQRVTLRCSPRSGDLSVYWYQQSLDQGLQFLIQYYNGEERAKGNILERFSAQQFPDLHSELNLSSLELGDSALYFCASSRRLAGFTDTQYFGPGTRLTVL.

The CDR3: CASSVAATPGSTGELFF. CDR3 bases: TGTGCCAGCAGCGTAGCAGCTACGCCAGGGAGCACCGGGGAGCTGTTTTTT. This chain connects TRBV9 to TRBJ2-2; perhaps D is TRBD1 or TRBD2 (5 bases each). The V end lost 0 bases, the J end lost 4 bases, and 16 bases lay between the germline ends. The CDR3 has 17 amino acids. Germline lookup yields CDR1 SGDLS and CDR2 YYNGEE.

The chain recombines TRBV14 with TRBJ2-7; a weak D match, TRBD2 (5 bases). The CDR3 totals 16 residues. CDR1 SGHDN and CDR2 FVKESK come from the germline V gene. V was clipped by 4 bases and J by 7 bases, with 23 bases between them. Here the CDR3 reads CASSPRRTPLGLEQYF. The CDR3 DNA sequence: TGTGCCAGCAGCCCCCGTCGGACCCCACTAGGTCTGGAGCAGTACTTC.